Listed below are T cell receptor beta chains from one sample, sequenced in a study of human T cells and chemical hapten exposure. TCRdb itself ran the RACE reads through MiXCR, one entry per CDR3 protein. The table has about 350,000 distinct CDR3 sequences, roughly 6% seen once. This sample comprised whole blood, obtained in connection with sensitization to the hapten diphenylcyclopropenone (DPC). Every receptor here comes from a woman aged 18 to 35 with alopecia areata. Some clones in this sample may be carry-over from other donors' samples. The CDR3 runs from the conserved cysteine through the conserved F or W. A D gene is named only where the DNA matches it firmly. A row's size may be missing; if present it is once, few, many or a size class.

v_call	d_call	clone_size	j_call	cdr3_nt	cdr3_aa
TRBV15	-	many	TRBJ2-5	TGTGCCACCAGCTTAGCCCAGGGGACCCAGTACTTC	CATSLAQGTQYF
TRBV12-3/TRBV12-4	-	few	TRBJ2-1	TGTGCCAGCAGTCGCGGACGGGGCAATGAGCAGTTCTTC	CASSRGRGNEQFF
TRBV20-1	TRBD1	-	TRBJ2-7	TGCAGTGCTACGGACAGGGCGATCACCTACGAGCAGTACTTC	CSATDRAITYEQYF
TRBV5-4	TRBD2	many	TRBJ2-1	TGTGCCAGCATCCCGGGGGGGGCCCAGGGAAATGAGCAGTTCTTC	CASIPGGAQGNEQFF
TRBV7-9	-	few	TRBJ2-1	TGTGCCAGCAGCCCCCAAAGGGGCCCCTACGACAATGAGCAGTTCTTC	CASSPQRGPYDNEQFF
TRBV6-1	-	-	TRBJ2-2	TGTGCCAGCAGTAGACAGAGTAACACCGGGGAGCTGTTTTTT	CASSRQSNTGELFF
TRBV7-2	-	-	TRBJ1-5	TGTGCCAGCAGCCTATCGGGGTTTCAGCCCCAGCATTTT	CASSLSGFQPQHF
TRBV27	-	few	TRBJ2-3	TGTGCCAGCAGTTTTCTAAATACGCAGTATTTT	CASSFLNTQYF
TRBV4-3	TRBD2	few	TRBJ2-3	TGCGCCAGCAGCCAAGCCGCGGGGGGCACAGATACGCAGTATTTT	CASSQAAGGTDTQYF
TRBV4-2	-	-	TRBJ1-5	TGTGCCAGCAGCCGTGAAGAGAATAGCAATCAGCCCCAGCATTTT	CASSREENSNQPQHF
TRBV13	-	-	TRBJ2-3	TGTGCCAGCAGTTACGGACTTGGGGAGAGGACGCAGTATTTT	CASSYGLGERTQYF
TRBV28	-	-	TRBJ1-2	TGTGCCAGCAGTTCCTCCCTCTTGTCCTATGGCTACACCTTC	CASSSSLLSYGYTF
TRBV6-5	TRBD2	few	TRBJ2-3	TGTGCCAGCAGTTACACCCGGGACTACCCTCTCACAGATACGCAGTATTTT	CASSYTRDYPLTDTQYF
TRBV6-2/TRBV6-3	TRBD1	-	TRBJ1-1	TGTGCCAGCAGGACCTGGGACAGGTTATACACTGAAGCTTTCTTT	CASRTWDRLYTEAFF
TRBV6-2/TRBV6-3	TRBD2	many	TRBJ2-3	TGTGCCAGCATCCTAGCGGGGCAAGATACGCAGTATTTT	CASILAGQDTQYF
TRBV27	-	many	TRBJ2-3	TGTGCCAGCAGTGCCCTGACTCTTAGCACAGATACGCAGTATTTT	CASSALTLSTDTQYF
TRBV3-1	-	many	TRBJ2-7	TGTGCCAGCAGCCAAGCGGAGGGAGGGCAGTACTTC	CASSQAEGGQYF
TRBV7-9	TRBD2	many	TRBJ2-5	TGTGCCAGCAGCATCATGGGGGGGTCCGAGACCCAGTACTTC	CASSIMGGSETQYF
TRBV3-1	-	-	TRBJ1-2	TGTGCCAGCAGCCAATACCGGGACAATCGGAACGGGCGCTATGGCTACACCTTC	CASSQYRDNRNGRYGYTF
TRBV12-3/TRBV12-4	-	few	TRBJ1-2	TGTGCCAGCACCCAATCCGGAGGCGGCTATGGCTACACCTTC	CASTQSGGGYGYTF
TRBV20-1	TRBD2	-	TRBJ2-7	TGCAGTGCTGCCCCCTCACTAAGCGGGGGGGTTTACGAGCAGTACTTC	CSAAPSLSGGVYEQYF
TRBV5-1	TRBD1	many	TRBJ1-6	TGCGCCAGCAGCCCTAGGACAGGCCATAATTCACCCCTCCACTTT	CASSPRTGHNSPLHF
TRBV6-5	-	-	TRBJ2-7	TGTGCCAGCAGTTACTCAGGCCGGGGTCTGGGGAATTACGAGCAGTACTTC	CASSYSGRGLGNYEQYF
TRBV15	TRBD2	-	TRBJ2-1	TGTGCCACCGAAGCGGGGGACTACTCCTACAATGAGCAGTTCTTC	CATEAGDYSYNEQFF
TRBV9	TRBD1	-	TRBJ2-3	TGTGCCAGCAGCCCAACCCACAGGGGGAGCACAGATACGCAGTATTTT	CASSPTHRGSTDTQYF
TRBV6-2/TRBV6-3	-	few	TRBJ1-1	TGTGCCAGCAGTTACTCGCATACGGTGAACACTGAAGCTTTCTTT	CASSYSHTVNTEAFF
TRBV7-2	-	few	TRBJ1-4	TGTGCCAGCAGCTTTTCAGGAAATGAAAAACTGTTTTTT	CASSFSGNEKLFF
TRBV4-3	TRBD1	many	TRBJ1-6	TGCGCCAGCAGCCAGGAGGACAGGGTTAATTCACCCCTCCACTTT	CASSQEDRVNSPLHF
TRBV20-1	-	-	TRBJ2-2	TGCAGTGTCTCAGGGGAACAAGGGACCGGGGAGCTGTTTTTT	CSVSGEQGTGELFF
TRBV12-3/TRBV12-4	-	many	TRBJ2-7	TGTGCCAGCAGTCTCAAAGCCTCCTACGAGCAGTACTTC	CASSLKASYEQYF
TRBV30	-	many	TRBJ2-5	TGTGCCTGGAGTGAATGGACCCTAGCGTCACACCAAGAGACCCAGTACTTC	CAWSEWTLASHQETQYF
TRBV28	TRBD1	-	TRBJ1-5	TGTGCCAGCATCGAAACAGGGGGCGGTCAGCCCCAGCATTTT	CASIETGGGQPQHF
TRBV18	-	few	TRBJ1-3	TGTGCCAGCTCACCGGAGGCAGGGGAAGGAAACACCATATATTTT	CASSPEAGEGNTIYF
TRBV3-1	-	-	TRBJ1-4	TGTGCCAGCAGCCAAGATGTACGGACGGAGATTAATGAAAAACTGTTTTTT	CASSQDVRTEINEKLFF
TRBV7-2	-	many	TRBJ1-6	TGTGCCAGCAGCTTAGGTGTCAGCAATAATTCACCCCTCCACTTT	CASSLGVSNNSPLHF
TRBV29-1	-	-	TRBJ2-1	TGCAGCGTTGAAGAGGGGCGAGGGCAGTTCTTC	CSVEEGRGQFF
TRBV12-3/TRBV12-4	-	many	TRBJ2-3	TGTGCCAGCAGTGGGGACGTAGATACGCAGTATTTT	CASSGDVDTQYF
TRBV7-2	TRBD2	-	TRBJ2-1	TGTGCCAGCAGCACACTAGCGGGGGGGCTAGGAGAGCAGTTCTTC	CASSTLAGGLGEQFF
TRBV12-3/TRBV12-4	-	few	TRBJ2-2	TGTGCCAGCAGTCGACAGGGAGGAGGCACCGGGGAGCTGTTTTTT	CASSRQGGGTGELFF
TRBV12-3/TRBV12-4	-	few	TRBJ2-7	TGTGCCAGCAGGTCAGGGGATAGGCCTGCCTACGAGCAGTACTTC	CASRSGDRPAYEQYF
TRBV6-2/TRBV6-3	-	-	TRBJ1-1	TGTGCCAGCACCCCCGACGAACGACGTACTGAAGCTTTCTTT	CASTPDERRTEAFF
TRBV11-3	TRBD2	many	TRBJ2-1	TGTGCCAGCAGCAAAATGGGGGGGGACAATGAGCAGTTCTTC	CASSKMGGDNEQFF
TRBV27	TRBD1	-	TRBJ2-5	TGTGCCAGCAGTTCGACAGGGAAAAAGACCCAGTACTTC	CASSSTGKKTQYF
TRBV12-3/TRBV12-4	-	-	TRBJ1-2	TGTGCCAGCAGTTCGGAGGGCTATGGCTACACCTTC	CASSSEGYGYTF
TRBV6-6	-	few	TRBJ2-1	TGTGCCAGCAGTCCCTCCTGGCAGGAGGGGTGGAATGAGCAGTTCTTC	CASSPSWQEGWNEQFF
TRBV6-2/TRBV6-3	-	many	TRBJ2-5	TGTGCCAGCAGCCCGGGGACCGCGAAGTTGACCCAGTACTTC	CASSPGTAKLTQYF
TRBV9	TRBD2	many	TRBJ2-1	TGTGCCAGCAGCGTAGCGGGGGGTTACTACAATGAGCAGTTCTTC	CASSVAGGYYNEQFF
TRBV6-5	-	-	TRBJ1-3	TGTGCCAGCAGCTACGGGGGAGGGGCTGGAAACACCATATATTTT	CASSYGGGAGNTIYF
TRBV15	TRBD1	many	TRBJ1-2	TGTGCCACCAGCATCAACAGGGGGCTAGAGGGCTACACCTTC	CATSINRGLEGYTF